The source of this T cell receptor (beta chain) is a study of blood T cell repertoires in COVID-19. The CDR3 is made up of 18 amino acids. The V gene's germline CDR1 is SGHTA and CDR2 FQGNSA. Losses at the gene ends were 1 base for V and 0 bases for J; bases not matched to a gene: 11. The protocol was immunoSEQ multiplex PCR, while the TCRdb copy is restricted to in-frame clones and leaves out a portion. The sample yields 450,000 to 500,000 clones, around 90% seen once. Two negative PCRs, clearance, or symptom resolution characterized the recovered Cohort 3 donors. The sample holds one count of this clone.

The TCR sequence derives from a woman under 30 who had recovered from COVID-19. The sequencing sample was made of PBMCs or T cells enriched from blood (not recorded which). This chain uses TRBV7-2 with TRBJ2-7; 8 positions agree with TRBD2. This CDR3 is CASSLVDGGAEGSYEQYF. As DNA, the CDR3 is TGTGCCAGCAGCTTAGTAGACGGGGGGGCCGAAGGCTCCTACGAGCAGTACTTC.